Detailed here is one T cell receptor beta chain. Ten or more counts support this clonotype. The clone's antigen remains unknown. Base qualities are not at hand, and no much larger clone is one base apart. The data were taken from a study of CD8 T cells in ankylosing spondylitis (dated by TCRdb to 2016 to 2017). About the full investigation: T cell receptor beta repertoires were profiled in healthy donors and ankylosing spondylitis patients so that disease-linked TCR variants could be found. The full study cohort was made up of approximately 27 ankylosing spondylitis patients and around 100 healthy donors. Peripheral blood was sampled, and synovial fluid was additionally collected from ankylosing spondylitis patients. The research as a whole found: Blood from ankylosing spondylitis patients appeared to be characterized by a TCR beta motif made up of several highly homologous amino acid variants. Some motif variants had previously been reported in the synovial fluid and blood of reactive arthritis patients, which suggests shared mechanisms of disease initiation. The disease-linked clones were reported to be significantly enriched in matched synovial fluid samples from ankylosing spondylitis patients. The disease-linked clones showed a CD8+ phenotype and occurred at relatively low frequencies in peripheral blood.

The sample was run on an Illumina HiSeq 2500. Quantitative 5'-RACE with molecular barcodes was used to prepare TCR beta libraries. In the source study's methods: Disease-linked TCR variants were identified with a new computational method built on a probabilistic model of VDJ rearrangement. Starting from the raw public reads, TCRdb applied fastp trimming at Q25, assembled clones with MiXCR and retained in-frame beta chains. Each CDR3 protein appears once, grouped with its most common genes and DNA. The V and J calls reflect TCRdb's pipeline rather than the authors' work. The sample yields some 130,000 distinct CDR3 sequences; around 6.6% were counted once. The leading ten clones occupy roughly an eighth of the sample. Sequenced sample: blood, either unsorted or a sorted T cell fraction (not recorded which). This TCR was recovered from a female donor with ankylosing spondylitis or in good health (not recorded which).

This receptor carries the CDR3 CASSIKAGGPEGTQYF. In nucleotide form, the sequence is TGTGCCAGTAGTATTAAAGCGGGGGGTCCCGAAGGGACCCAGTACTTC. Recombination joined TRBV19 with TRBJ2-5, with TRBD2 matching 9 junction bases. After removal of 3 bases from V and 7 bases from J, the junction retains 12 bases not matched to a gene. The germline V gene (reference sequence) supplies CDR1 LNHDA and CDR2 SQIVND. Measured from the cysteine to the phenylalanine, the CDR3 is 16 residues long. CDR3 DNA is the only sequence kept; it has 48 bases, read in frame from the first base.